The TCR beta chain under discussion was sequenced for a study of T cells after posttransplantation cyclophosphamide. This CDR3 comprises 14 residues. J gave up 5 bases and V 7 bases, and 13 bases lay outside the gene matches. Germline V gives CDR1 SQVTM, CDR2 ANQGSEA. A marrow graft followed busulfan-fludarabine conditioning, with cyclophosphamide on days +3 and +4. The repertoire was sequenced with immunoSEQ multiplex PCR; TCRdb's copy has only in-frame clones and lacks some. This repertoire shows around 37,000 clones, about three quarters found once; its top ten account for about 8%. This clone has only a few counts.

The sequence came from a female patient in her thirties or forties who received an allogeneic stem cell transplant from a related donor, was CMV-positive, and had no GVHD. Some T cells may have originated in the graft donor. The chain recombines TRBV29-1 with TRBJ2-7, with 8 bases matching TRBD1. Material: CD4+ T cells sorted from blood, obtained 1,800 to 2,000 days after a stem cell transplant with posttransplant cyclophosphamide. The CDR3 loop reads CSATTGVRADEQYF. In nucleotides, the CDR3 is TGCAGCGCAACGACAGGGGTTAGGGCTGACGAGCAGTACTTC.